Described below is a single T cell receptor (beta chain) sequence and its context. Its antigen is still unknown. The entry originates in a study of early T cells in non-severe SARS-CoV-2 infection. Study-level findings and limits: The study's VDJdb matching favored anti-spike CD8 responses and missed private and CD4 specificities.

Separate cDNA molecules each had unique molecular identifiers attached to them. TCRdb reanalysed the 5' RACE reads using MiXCR and keeps one entry per CDR3 protein. The sample shows some 100,000 distinct CDR3 sequences, roughly 14% of them seen only once. V lost 5 bases and J 4 bases, leaving 5 bases between the germline ends. Germline assignment: CDR1 LGHDT and CDR2 YNNKEL (reference sequence). This CDR3 comprises 11 residues. This TCR came from an adult who was a healthcare worker with PCR-confirmed SARS-CoV-2 infection or an uninfected control (not recorded which). The sample consisted of whole blood. The chain joins TRBV3-1 to TRBJ2-5; the D is unclear. CDR3 nucleotides: TGTGCCAGCAGCGACGGAGAGACCCAGTACTTC. Translated, it gives CASSDGETQYF.